This TCR beta chain is from a study of cytomegalovirus exposure and HLA in healthy donors. The PCR contained 60 Vbeta and 13 Jbeta primers. Repertoires were generated with immunoSEQ multiplex PCR, while TCRdb's copy carries only in-frame clones and drops some. Among 100,000 to 120,000 clones listed, less than 85% were seen once. This clone was observed a handful of times. This sequence was found in a man aged 25-40 years in good health and CMV-seropositive. Sequenced input: PBMCs.

The CDR3 reads CAWSLTGGSSPLHF. CDR3 sequence (DNA): TGTGCCTGGAGCTTAACAGGGGGAAGTTCACCCCTCCACTTT. The chain is built from TRBV30 and TRBJ1-6, with TRBD1 matching over 8 bases. Germline lookup yields CDR1 GTSNPN and CDR2 SVGIG (reference sequence). CDR3 size: 14 residues. Trimming at V came to 3 bases and at J to 9 bases, leaving 7 bases not matched to a gene.